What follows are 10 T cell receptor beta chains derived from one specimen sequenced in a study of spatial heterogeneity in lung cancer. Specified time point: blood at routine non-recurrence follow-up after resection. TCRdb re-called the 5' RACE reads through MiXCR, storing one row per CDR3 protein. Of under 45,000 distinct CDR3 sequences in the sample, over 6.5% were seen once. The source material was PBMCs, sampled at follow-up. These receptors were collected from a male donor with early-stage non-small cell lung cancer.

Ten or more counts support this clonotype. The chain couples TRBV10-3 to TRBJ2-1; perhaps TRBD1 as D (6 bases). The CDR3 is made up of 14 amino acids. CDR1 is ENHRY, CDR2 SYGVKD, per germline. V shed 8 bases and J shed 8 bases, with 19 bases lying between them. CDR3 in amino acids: CAISIRDKNDEQFF. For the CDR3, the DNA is TGTGCCATCTCGATCCGGGACAAGAACGATGAGCAGTTCTTC.

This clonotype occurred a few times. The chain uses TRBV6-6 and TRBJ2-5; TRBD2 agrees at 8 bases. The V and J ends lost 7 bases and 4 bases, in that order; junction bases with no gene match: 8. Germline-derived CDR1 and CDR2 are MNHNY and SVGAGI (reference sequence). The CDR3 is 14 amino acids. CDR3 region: CASIHGLARETQYF. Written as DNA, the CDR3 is TGTGCCAGCATCCACGGACTAGCCCGAGAGACCCAGTACTTC.

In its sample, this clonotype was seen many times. Written as DNA, the CDR3 is TGTGCCAGCAGCCAACTGAGGACTAGCTCCTACAATGAGCAGTTCTTC. Translation gives CASSQLRTSSYNEQFF. The J gene is TRBJ2-1, the V gene TRBV7-3, with 7 bases aligning to TRBD2. This CDR3 region has 16 residues. Trimming at V came to 5 bases and at J to 0 bases, leaving 7 bases not matched to a gene. The germline V gene encodes CDR1 SGHTA and CDR2 FQGTGA.

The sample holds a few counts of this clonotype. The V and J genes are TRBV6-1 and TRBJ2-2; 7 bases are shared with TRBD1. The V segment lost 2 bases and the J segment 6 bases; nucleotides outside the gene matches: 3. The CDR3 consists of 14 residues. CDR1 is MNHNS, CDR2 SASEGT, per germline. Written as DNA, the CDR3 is TGTGCCAGCAGTGAAATGACAGGGTCCGGGGAGCTGTTTTTT. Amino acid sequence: CASSEMTGSGELFF.

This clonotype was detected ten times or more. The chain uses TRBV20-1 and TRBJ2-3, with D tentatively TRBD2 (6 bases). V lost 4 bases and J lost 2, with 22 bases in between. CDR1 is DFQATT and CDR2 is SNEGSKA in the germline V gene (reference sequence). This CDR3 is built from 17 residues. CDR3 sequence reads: CSATDPFPGTFTDTQYF. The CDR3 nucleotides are TGCAGTGCTACAGACCCCTTTCCGGGGACTTTCACAGATACGCAGTATTTT.

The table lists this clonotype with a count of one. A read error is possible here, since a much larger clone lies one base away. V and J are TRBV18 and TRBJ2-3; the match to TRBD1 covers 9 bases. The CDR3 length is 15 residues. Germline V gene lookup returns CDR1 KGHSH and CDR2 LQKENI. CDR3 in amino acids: CASSPGQGLADSQYF. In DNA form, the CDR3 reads TGTGCCAGCTCACCGGGACAGGGATTAGCAGATTCGCAGTATTTT.

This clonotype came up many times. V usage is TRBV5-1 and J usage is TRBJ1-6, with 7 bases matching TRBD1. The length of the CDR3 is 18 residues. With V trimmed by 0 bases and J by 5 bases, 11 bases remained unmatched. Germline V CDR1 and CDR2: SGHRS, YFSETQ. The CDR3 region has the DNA TGCGCCAGCAGCTTGGTCCCCCGACAGGGTTTGGATAATTCACCCCTCCACTTT. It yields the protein CASSLVPRQGLDNSPLHF.

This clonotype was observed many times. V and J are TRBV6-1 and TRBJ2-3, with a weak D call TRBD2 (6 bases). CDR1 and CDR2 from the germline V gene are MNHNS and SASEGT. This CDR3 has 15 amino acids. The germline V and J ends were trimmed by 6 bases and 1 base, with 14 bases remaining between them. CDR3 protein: CASSQTSSRTDTQYF. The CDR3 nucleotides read TGTGCCAGCAGCCAAACTAGCTCCCGCACAGATACGCAGTATTTT.

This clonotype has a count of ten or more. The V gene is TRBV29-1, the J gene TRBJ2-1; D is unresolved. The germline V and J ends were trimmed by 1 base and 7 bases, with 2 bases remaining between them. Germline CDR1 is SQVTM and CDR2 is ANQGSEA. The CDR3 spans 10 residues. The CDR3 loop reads CSVEGNEQFF. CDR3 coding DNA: TGCAGCGTTGAAGGGAATGAGCAGTTCTTC.

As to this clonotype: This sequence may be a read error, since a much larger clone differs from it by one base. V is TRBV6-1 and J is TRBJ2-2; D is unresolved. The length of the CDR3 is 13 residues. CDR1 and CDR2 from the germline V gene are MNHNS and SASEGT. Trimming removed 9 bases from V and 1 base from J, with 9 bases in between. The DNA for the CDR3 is TGTGCCAGGGGGTCAGAGAACACCGGGGAGCTGTTTTTT. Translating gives CARGSENTGELFF.